These T cell receptor beta chains were read from a single sample in a study of cytomegalovirus exposure and HLA in healthy donors. Data came from immunoSEQ multiplex PCR; TCRdb stores just in-frame clones and leaves some out. The sample carries 250,000 to 300,000 clones, about 86% recorded once. Sequenced: PBMCs. The receptors stem from a woman younger than 30 in good health and CMV-seronegative. Each CDR3 is given with its conserved first and last residue. The D gene is left open where the match is weak. Where a row states a size, it is once, few, many or the class of an expanded clone; other rows omit it.

CASSHNRETNTEAFF | TGCGCCAGCAGCCACAACAGGGAGACGAACACTGAAGCTTTCTTT | . | TRBJ1-1 | TRBV4-1 | .
CASSRGEGYTF | TGTGCCAGCAGTCGGGGGGAAGGCTACACCTTC | . | TRBJ1-2 | TRBV6-5 | .
CASSLTDEGTQFQYF | TGTGCCAGCAGCTTAACAGATGAGGGGACACAATTTCAGTACTTC | once | TRBJ2-7 | TRBV7-3 | .
CASSDRGSSYNEQFF | TGTGCCAGCAGTGACAGGGGATCCTCCTACAATGAGCAGTTCTTC | . | TRBJ2-1 | TRBV6-4 | .
CASSQDWSDRLYGYTF | TGCGCCAGCAGCCAAGATTGGTCGGACAGGCTCTATGGCTACACCTTC | . | TRBJ1-2 | TRBV4-3 | TRBD1
CASSLAQGAGTEAFF | TGTGCCAGCAGCTTAGCTCAGGGGGCGGGCACTGAAGCTTTCTTT | . | TRBJ1-1 | TRBV11-2 | TRBD1
CASSLKNRLDSNQPQHF | TGTGCCAGCAGTCTCAAGAACAGGCTTGATAGCAATCAGCCCCAGCATTTT | . | TRBJ1-5 | TRBV7-8 | .
CASRVNSAETQYF | TGTGCCAGCAGGGTTAATAGCGCAGAGACCCAGTACTTC | . | TRBJ2-5 | TRBV2 | .
CASSLLDYSYNEQFF | TGTGCCAGCAGCTTACTGGACTATTCTTACAATGAGCAGTTCTTC | few | TRBJ2-1 | TRBV5-4 | .
CASSLGSSGGAYIQYF | TGTGCCAGCAGCTTAGGGTCTAGCGGGGGGGCGTACATTCAGTACTTC | . | TRBJ2-4 | TRBV7-2 | TRBD2
CASSRHNQPQHF | TGTGCCAGCAGTAGACACAATCAGCCCCAGCATTTT | . | TRBJ1-5 | TRBV6-5 | .
CASSADRGNSPLHF | TGTGCCAGCAGCGCGGACAGGGGGAACTCACCCCTCCACTTT | few | TRBJ1-6 | TRBV7-9 | TRBD1
CATTIDREVEKLFF | TGTGCCACCACGATCGACAGGGAGGTGGAAAAACTGTTTTTT | . | TRBJ1-4 | TRBV7-9 | TRBD1
CASGTGEYSNQPQHF | TGTGCCAGCGGGACAGGGGAATATAGCAATCAGCCCCAGCATTTT | . | TRBJ1-5 | TRBV6-5 | TRBD1
CASSSPPGPGAFF | TGTGCCAGCAGTTCCCCTCCGGGCCCGGGGGCTTTCTTT | . | TRBJ1-1 | TRBV6-5 | .
CASSQEQGAGAFF | TGCGCCAGCAGCCAAGAACAGGGGGCTGGCGCTTTCTTT | . | TRBJ1-1 | TRBV4-3 | TRBD1
CASSFIGGNQPQHF | TGTGCCAGCAGTTTCATCGGAGGGAACCAGCCCCAGCATTTT | . | TRBJ1-5 | TRBV27 | .
CSASGQSSGNTIYF | TGCAGCGCATCGGGACAGAGCTCTGGAAACACCATATATTTT | . | TRBJ1-3 | TRBV29-1 | TRBD1
CASSLGAPTYNEQFF | TGCGCCAGCAGCTTGGGCGCGCCAACCTACAATGAGCAGTTCTTC | . | TRBJ2-1 | TRBV5-1 | .
CASSEAGRATEAFF | TGTGCCAGCAGTGAAGCAGGGAGGGCGACTGAAGCTTTCTTT | . | TRBJ1-1 | TRBV6-1 | .
CASSPQGGVYEQYF | TGCGCCAGCAGCCCACAGGGAGGGGTCTACGAGCAGTACTTC | . | TRBJ2-7 | TRBV5-1 | .
CASSSEELDPLTF | TGTGCCAGCTCCTCGGAGGAGCTCGACCCTCTGACTTTC | . | TRBJ2-6 | TRBV19 | .
CASSLVLASGATKNIQYF | TGTGCCAGCAGCTTAGTCTTGGCTAGCGGGGCGACCAAAAACATTCAGTACTTC | . | TRBJ2-4 | TRBV7-2 | TRBD2
CASSLRQGTEAFF | TGTGCCAGCAGCCTCCGTCAGGGAACTGAAGCTTTCTTT | few | TRBJ1-1 | TRBV13 | .
CASQQGETQYF | TGTGCCAGCCAGCAGGGCGAGACCCAGTACTTC | . | TRBJ2-5 | TRBV5-4 | .
CAWSVLANTIYF | TGTGCCTGGAGTGTACTAGCGAACACCATATATTTT | . | TRBJ1-3 | TRBV30 | .
CAWAGLNYGYTF | TGTGCCTGGGCAGGTCTTAACTATGGCTACACCTTC | . | TRBJ1-2 | TRBV30 | .
CASSLQGANEKLFF | TGTGCCAGCAGTTTACAGGGGGCTAATGAAAAACTGTTTTTT | . | TRBJ1-4 | TRBV6-6 | TRBD1
CASSFGTGTYEQYF | TGCGCCAGCAGCTTCGGGACAGGGACGTACGAGCAGTACTTC | . | TRBJ2-7 | TRBV5-1 | TRBD1